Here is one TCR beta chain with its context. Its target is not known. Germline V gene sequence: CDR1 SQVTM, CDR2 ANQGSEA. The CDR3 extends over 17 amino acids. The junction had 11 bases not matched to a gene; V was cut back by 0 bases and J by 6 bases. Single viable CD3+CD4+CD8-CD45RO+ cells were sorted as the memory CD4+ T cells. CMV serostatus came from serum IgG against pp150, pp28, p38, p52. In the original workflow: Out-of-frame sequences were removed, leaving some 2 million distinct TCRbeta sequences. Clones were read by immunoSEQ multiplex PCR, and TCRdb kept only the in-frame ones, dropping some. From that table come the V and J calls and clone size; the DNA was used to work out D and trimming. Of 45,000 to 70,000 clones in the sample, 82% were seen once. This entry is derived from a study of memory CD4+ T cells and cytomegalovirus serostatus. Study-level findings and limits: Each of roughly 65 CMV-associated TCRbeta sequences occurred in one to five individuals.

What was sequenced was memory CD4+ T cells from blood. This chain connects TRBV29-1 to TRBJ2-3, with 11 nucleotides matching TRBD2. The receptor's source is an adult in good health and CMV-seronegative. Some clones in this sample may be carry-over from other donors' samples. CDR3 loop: CSVEDLRASGRTDTQYF. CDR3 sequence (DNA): TGCAGCGTTGAAGATCTTCGGGCTAGCGGGAGGACCGATACGCAGTATTTT.